The TCR beta chain described here comes from a study of control samples from healthy donors and cancer patients. This clone appeared once. The method was immunoSEQ multiplex PCR; TCRdb's version includes in-frame clones alone and lacks a portion of them. The sample records roughly 120,000 clones, more than 85% being singletons. The CDR3 has 15 amino acids. Germline V CDR1 and CDR2: LNHDA, SQIVND (reference sequence). Trimming removed 1 base from V and 4 bases from J; junction bases left unmatched: 2. V gene TRBV19 combines with J gene TRBJ1-1; 11 bases match TRBD1. The specimen was blood. This sequence originates from a man aged 25 to 40 in good health. The CDR3 here is CASSIVGQGGTEAFF. Written as DNA, the CDR3 is TGTGCCAGTAGTATAGTGGGACAGGGGGGCACTGAAGCTTTCTTT.